Below, 24 T cell receptor beta chains from the same sample are listed, as sequenced in a study of blood T cell repertoires in COVID-19. TCRdb's copy holds only in-frame clones and misses some; the assay was immunoSEQ multiplex PCR. The top ten hold 2.5% to 3% of the sample, which has approximately 200,000 clones, more than 85% seen once. Sequencing was done on a sample of peripheral blood. These receptors were taken from a young woman with active or convalescent COVID-19.

This chain links TRBV19 with TRBJ1-1, with D possibly being TRBD1 (6 bases). Germline V gene lookup returns CDR1 LNHDA and CDR2 SQIVND (reference sequence). Trimming removed 4 bases from V and 4 bases from J, with 10 bases in between. The length of the CDR3 is 13 residues. The CDR3 bases are TGTGCCAGTAGTACAGGGGCGGGCACTGAAGCTTTCTTT. Its translation is CASSTGAGTEAFF. Full variable domain (outside the CDR3, taken from reference TRBV19 and TRBJ1-1): DGGITQSPKYLFRKEGQNVTLSCEQNLNHDAMYWYRQDPGQGLRLIYYSQIVNDFQKGDIAEGYSVSREKKESFPLTVTSAQKNPTAFYLCASSTGAGTEAFFGQGTRLTVV.

The genes are TRBV7-9 and TRBJ2-5, with 12 bases lining up with TRBD1. From germline, CDR1 is SEHNR and CDR2 FQNEAQ (reference sequence). The junction had 9 bases not matched to a gene; V was cut back by 5 bases and J by 5 bases. The CDR3 totals 16 residues. CDR3 loop: CASSASGTGGRETQYF. CDR3 nucleotides: TGTGCCAGCAGCGCATCCGGGACAGGGGGCCGGGAGACCCAGTACTTC. The full variable domain, rest sourced from reference TRBV7-9 and TRBJ2-5, is DTGVSQNPRHKITKRGQNVTFRCDPISEHNRLYWYRQTLGQGPEFLTYFQNEAQLEKSRLLSDRFSAERPKGSFSTLEIQRTEQGDSAMYLCASSASGTGGRETQYFGPGTRLLVL.

Comments on this clone: This CDR3 is also generated by other DNA sequences in the sample. The chain recombines TRBV12-3 or TRBV12-4 with TRBJ2-2; D not certain. V was shortened by 2 bases and J by 4 bases, with 5 bases between the two germline ends. This CDR3 is 13 amino acids long. The CDR3: CASSLSSTGELFF. The CDR3, as DNA: TGTGCCAGCAGTTTAAGTAGCACCGGGGAGCTGTTTTTT.

The J gene is TRBJ2-7, the V gene TRBV27; 7 nucleotides line up with TRBD2. This CDR3 is 15 amino acids long. The V segment lost 6 bases and the J segment 4 bases; nucleotides outside the gene matches: 12. Germline V CDR1 and CDR2: MNHEY, SMNVEV (reference sequence). In DNA, the CDR3 is TGTGCCAGCAGAGGATGGGGAGGGTGGGGTTACGAGCAGTACTTC. It codes for CASRGWGGWGYEQYF.

This chain uses TRBV19 with TRBJ1-5, with 9 bases matching TRBD1. J was trimmed by 4 bases and V by 3 bases; bases with no gene match: 10. Germline CDR1 and CDR2: LNHDA and SQIVND (reference sequence). CDR3 size: 17 residues. The CDR3 DNA reads TGTGCCAGTAGTATCGGAGACAGGGGGAAACTGAATCAGCCCCAGCATTTT. Translating gives CASSIGDRGKLNQPQHF.

The chain uses TRBV1 and TRBJ1-1. TRBV1 is flagged as a pseudogene. The CDR3 totals 13 residues. The CDR3 DNA is TGCACCAGCAGCCGGAGGTTGAACACTGAAGCTTTCTTT. This translates into CTSSRRLNTEAFF.

This chain joins TRBV10-3 and TRBJ1-5; TRBD1 is a possible D gene (6 bases). Trimming took off 6 bases at V and 3 bases at J, with 18 bases between the two ends. This CDR3 region has 16 residues. Germline-derived CDR1 and CDR2 are ENHRY and SYGVKD. The CDR3 sequence: CAISVQGFGANQPQHF. CDR3 DNA sequence: TGTGCCATCAGCGTACAGGGTTTTGGGGCCAATCAGCCCCAGCATTTT.

This rearrangement joins TRBV30 to TRBJ1-4; D not certain. The CDR3 has 13 residues. V shed 5 bases and J shed 5 bases, with 12 bases lying between them. Per germline, CDR1 GTSNPN and CDR2 SVGIG (reference sequence). The CDR3: CAWGEGLNEKLFF. The CDR3 region has the DNA TGTGCCTGGGGTGAGGGCCTAAATGAAAAACTGTTTTTT.

This clone has a single count. V and J are TRBV20-1 and TRBJ2-7; no clear D gene. Trimming took 6 bases from V and 5 from J, leaving 5 bases between them. The germline CDR1 and CDR2 sequences are DFQATT and SNEGSKA (reference sequence). CDR3 length: 9 residues. CDR3: CSASNEQYF. CDR3 bases: TGCAGTGCCTCTAACGAGCAGTACTTC.

The rearrangement links TRBV6-1 to TRBJ1-5; TRBD1 matches 7 bases. Germline CDR1 reads MNHNS; CDR2 reads SASEGT. Trimming at V came to 3 bases and at J to 6 bases, leaving 8 bases not matched to a gene. The CDR3 spans 15 residues. The CDR3 nucleotides are TGTGCCAGCAGTGACGGACAGGTGAGACCTCAGCCCCAGCATTTT. Residues: CASSDGQVRPQPQHF.

V usage is TRBV7-9 and J usage is TRBJ2-1; 7 bases align to TRBD2. With 1 base clipped from V and 0 bases from J, the junction kept 3 bases outside the gene matches. The CDR3 length is 16 residues. From germline, CDR1 is SEHNR and CDR2 FQNEAQ (reference sequence). The CDR3 DNA sequence: TGTGCCAGCAGCTTAGGGGCTAGCGGCTCCTACAATGAGCAGTTCTTC. Residues: CASSLGASGSYNEQFF.

V gene TRBV7-9 combines with J gene TRBJ1-5, with TRBD1 as a possible D gene (6 bases). Germline V gene sequence: CDR1 SEHNR, CDR2 FQNEAQ (reference sequence). The V end was cut by 1 base, the J end by 0 bases, with 10 bases between. The CDR3 extends over 16 amino acids. CDR3 loop: CASSLGGGISNQPQHF. For the CDR3, the DNA is TGTGCCAGCAGCTTAGGAGGGGGTATTAGCAATCAGCCCCAGCATTTT.

The CDR3 spells CASSVAGTVNTGELFF. Written as DNA, the CDR3 is TGTGCCAGCAGCGTAGCCGGGACAGTAAACACCGGGGAGCTGTTTTTT. The rearrangement joins TRBV9 to TRBJ2-2; TRBD1 agrees at 7 bases. With V trimmed by 0 bases and J by 2 bases, 4 bases remained unmatched. Germline V CDR1 and CDR2: SGDLS, YYNGEE. This CDR3 comprises 16 residues.

The gene calls are TRBV2 and TRBJ1-1; TRBD1 aligns across 8 bases. Trimming removed 4 bases from V and 2 bases from J; junction bases left unmatched: 3. CDR1 is SNHLY, CDR2 FYNNEI, per germline. The CDR3 covers 14 residues. CDR3 in amino acids: CASSGGQANTEAFF. In DNA, the CDR3 is TGTGCCAGCAGTGGGGGACAGGCTAACACTGAAGCTTTCTTT.

The chain links TRBV6-5 to TRBJ1-5; D possibly corresponds to TRBD1 (6 bases). The length of the CDR3 is 14 residues. Germline V CDR1 and CDR2: MNHEY, SVGAGI. The germline V and J ends were trimmed by 6 bases and 2 bases, with 11 bases remaining between them. The CDR3 spells CASRIRQGNQPQHF. The DNA of the CDR3 is TGTGCCAGCAGAATCAGACAGGGCAATCAGCCCCAGCATTTT.

This chain joins TRBV5-1 and TRBJ2-7; 7 nucleotides agree with TRBD2. CDR1 and CDR2 (germline): SGHRS, YFSETQ. Unmatched junction bases numbered 6, after V lost 1 base and J lost 5 bases. There are 14 residues in the CDR3. CDR3 region: CASSLWGGAHEQYF. The CDR3 DNA reads as TGCGCCAGCAGCTTGTGGGGAGGGGCTCACGAGCAGTACTTC. Full variable domain (remainder filled in from reference TRBV5-1 and TRBJ2-7): KAGVTQTPRYLIKTRGQQVTLSCSPISGHRSVSWYQQTPGQGLQFLFEYFSETQRNKGNFPGRFSGRQFSNSRSEMNVSTLELGDSALYLCASSLWGGAHEQYFGPGTRLTVT.

The chain combines TRBV4-1 with TRBJ2-1, with D maybe TRBD1 (6 bases). Germline V lookup: CDR1 MGHRA, CDR2 YSYEKL. The CDR3 is made up of 15 amino acids. Between the trimmed V and J ends, which lost 5 bases and 0 bases, there was a span of 11 bases. The CDR3, as DNA: TGCGCCAGCAGCAGAACAGGGAGCTCCTACAATGAGCAGTTCTTC. Protein product: CASSRTGSSYNEQFF.

V gene TRBV19 combines with J gene TRBJ1-1; possible D gene TRBD1, 6 bases. Looked up from germline, CDR1 is LNHDA and CDR2 is SQIVND (reference sequence). V gave up 6 bases and J gave up 1 base, with 9 bases separating them. The CDR3 consists of 13 residues. The CDR3 reads CASSLTGNTEAFF. The CDR3 DNA reads TGTGCCAGTAGCCTGACAGGGAACACTGAAGCTTTCTTT. Together with reference TRBV19 and TRBJ1-1, the CDR3 gives the full variable domain: DGGITQSPKYLFRKEGQNVTLSCEQNLNHDAMYWYRQDPGQGLRLIYYSQIVNDFQKGDIAEGYSVSREKKESFPLTVTSAQKNPTAFYLCASSLTGNTEAFFGQGTRLTVV.

This chain uses TRBV11-2 with TRBJ2-2; D is perhaps TRBD1 (5 bases). CDR1 SGHAT and CDR2 FQNNGV come from the germline V gene. Between the trimmed V and J ends, which lost 5 bases and 1 base, there was a span of 17 bases. The CDR3 length is 17 residues. CDR3 DNA: TGTGCCAGCAGCGTCCACCGAGCCCAGGGGAACACCGGGGAGCTGTTTTTT. Translating it yields CASSVHRAQGNTGELFF.

The chain employs TRBV5-5 and TRBJ2-7; the D is unclear. Looked up from germline, CDR1 is SGHKS and CDR2 is YYEKEE (reference sequence). Trimming removed 0 bases from V and 3 bases from J, with 13 bases in between. This CDR3 spans 15 amino acids. The CDR3 loop is CASSLGVLHIYEQYF. The CDR3, as DNA: TGTGCCAGCAGCTTGGGTGTATTACACATCTACGAGCAGTACTTC.

CDR3 coding DNA: TGTGCCAGCAGCTCGCGGCCCCGTGAAGCGCGCTCTGGAAACACCATATATTTT. Translation: CASSSRPREARSGNTIYF. The chain couples TRBV7-9 to TRBJ1-3; D is ambiguous. Per the germline V gene, CDR1 is SEHNR and CDR2 is FQNEAQ (reference sequence). V dropped 4 bases and J dropped 0 bases, with 19 bases sitting between them. CDR3 length equals 18 residues. The full variable domain, with the rest looked up from reference TRBV7-9 and TRBJ1-3, is DTGVSQNPRHKITKRGQNVTFRCDPISEHNRLYWYRQTLGQGPEFLTYFQNEAQLEKSRLLSDRFSAERPKGSFSTLEIQRTEQGDSAMYLCASSSRPREARSGNTIYFGEGSWLTVV.

This clone was detected only a few times. The chain has TRBV5-6 and TRBJ1-4; D is perhaps TRBD1 (6 bases). CDR3 length: 15 amino acids. Germline CDR1 SGHDT, CDR2 YYEEEE. Trimming shortened V by 2 bases and J by 6 bases, and 14 bases separated the two germline ends. CDR3 residues: CASSFLGGKDEKLFF. The CDR3 DNA follows: TGTGCCAGCAGCTTTTTAGGGGGAAAGGATGAAAAACTGTTTTTT.

J is TRBJ2-7 and V is TRBV14; D might be TRBD2 (6 bases). Trimming shortened V by 5 bases and J by 1 base, and 12 bases separated the two germline ends. The CDR3 is 14 amino acids. Germline V lookup: CDR1 SGHDN, CDR2 FVKESK. As DNA, the CDR3 is TGTGCCAGCAGCTTTGGGCGGGGTTCCTACGAGCAGTACTTC. Amino acids: CASSFGRGSYEQYF.

The J gene is TRBJ2-7, the V gene TRBV18; TRBD2 matches at 11 bases. The CDR3 has 15 residues. V lost 4 bases and J lost 3; bases outside the gene matches: 5. Germline V gene lookup returns CDR1 KGHSH and CDR2 LQKENI. CDR3 nucleotide sequence: TGTGCCAGCTCACTCAGACTAGCGGGGAACTACGAGCAGTACTTC. Amino acid sequence: CASSLRLAGNYEQYF. Full variable domain (missing parts from reference TRBV18 and TRBJ2-7): NAGVMQNPRHLVRRRGQEARLRCSPMKGHSHVYWYRQLPEEGLKFMVYLQKENIIDESGMPKERFSAEFPKEGPSILRIQQVVRGDSAAYFCASSLRLAGNYEQYFGPGTRLTVT.